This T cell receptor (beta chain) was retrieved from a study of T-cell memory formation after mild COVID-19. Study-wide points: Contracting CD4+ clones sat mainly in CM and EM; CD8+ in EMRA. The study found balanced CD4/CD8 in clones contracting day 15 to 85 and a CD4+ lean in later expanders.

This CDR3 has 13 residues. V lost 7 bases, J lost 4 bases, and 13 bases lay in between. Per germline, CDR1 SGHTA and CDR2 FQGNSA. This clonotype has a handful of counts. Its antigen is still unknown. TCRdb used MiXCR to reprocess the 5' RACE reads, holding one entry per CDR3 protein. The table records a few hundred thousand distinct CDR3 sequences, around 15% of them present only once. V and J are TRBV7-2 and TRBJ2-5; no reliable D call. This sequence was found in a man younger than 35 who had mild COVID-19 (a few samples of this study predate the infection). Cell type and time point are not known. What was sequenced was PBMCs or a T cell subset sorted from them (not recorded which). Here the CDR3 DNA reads TGTGCCAGCACAAACCGGGCCTTAGAGACCCAGTACTTC. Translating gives CASTNRALETQYF.